This is a list of T cell receptor beta chains from one sample in a study of blood T cell repertoires in COVID-19. TCRdb's copy holds only in-frame clones and misses some; the assay was immunoSEQ multiplex PCR. Of 90,000 to 130,000 clones in the sample, about 88% are singletons; the top ten hold over 2%. Material for sequencing was peripheral blood. The receptor set was obtained from a human donor in a cohort sampled during active COVID-19. The CDR3 runs from the conserved cysteine through the conserved F or W. Each record gives: D gene, clone size, V gene, J gene, CDR3 protein, CDR3 DNA. D genes are given only for firm matches. Rows give clone size only sometimes, using once, few, many, or a class for an expanded clone.

TRBD1	.	TRBV5-4	TRBJ2-1	CASSLGDSGIFEQFF	TGTGCCAGCAGCTTAGGGGACAGTGGGATTTTTGAGCAGTTCTTC
TRBD1	.	TRBV6-5	TRBJ2-7	CASSYSSGQTPYEQYF	TGTGCCAGCAGTTACTCTTCGGGACAGACCCCCTACGAGCAGTACTTC
TRBD2	.	TRBV5-1	TRBJ2-5	CAGGLAGARGETQYF	TGCGCCGGGGGACTAGCGGGAGCCCGGGGGGAGACCCAGTACTTC
.	.	TRBV5-6	TRBJ1-2	CASSHVSAGYGYTF	TGTGCCAGCAGCCACGTCTCGGCGGGCTATGGCTACACCTTC
TRBD2	.	TRBV11-3	TRBJ2-1	CASSEAPGTSGINEQFF	TGTGCCAGCAGCGAGGCCCCCGGGACTAGCGGGATCAATGAGCAGTTCTTC
.	.	TRBV5-1	TRBJ2-1	CASSYTGTEQFF	TGCGCCAGCAGCTACACCGGGACAGAGCAGTTCTTC
.	.	TRBV5-1	TRBJ2-5	CASSLDGRGSSETQYF	TGCGCCAGCAGCTTGGACGGCAGGGGAAGTTCAGAGACCCAGTACTTC
.	.	TRBV7-2	TRBJ1-5	CASSLTSRNLNQPQHF	TGTGCCAGCAGCTTAACTTCGAGGAACCTCAATCAGCCCCAGCATTTT
TRBD2	.	TRBV29-1	TRBJ2-3	CSVRGSSSTDTQYF	TGCAGTGTCCGCGGGAGCTCTAGCACAGATACGCAGTATTTT
TRBD2	.	TRBV14	TRBJ2-1	CASSQGTSGKVNEQFF	TGTGCCAGCAGCCAAGGGACTAGCGGGAAGGTTAATGAGCAGTTCTTC
TRBD1	.	TRBV19	TRBJ1-2	CASSRDRAYGYTF	TGTGCCAGTAGTAGGGACAGAGCCTATGGCTACACCTTC
TRBD1	many	TRBV5-6	TRBJ1-2	CASSSGTGGYGYTF	TGTGCCAGCAGCTCCGGGACAGGGGGCTATGGCTACACCTTC
.	.	TRBV28	TRBJ2-7	CASSRLYRENEQYF	TGTGCCAGCAGTCGCCTCTACAGGGAGAACGAGCAGTACTTC
.	.	TRBV19	TRBJ1-2	CASSWRDYGYTF	TGTGCCAGTAGTTGGAGGGACTATGGCTACACCTTC
TRBD2	.	TRBV27	TRBJ2-1	CASSGLAGRNEQFF	TGTGCCAGCAGTGGACTAGCGGGGAGGAATGAGCAGTTCTTC
TRBD1	once	TRBV19	TRBJ2-1	CASSETGTGFNEQFF	TGTGCCAGTAGCGAAACCGGGACAGGTTTCAATGAGCAGTTCTTC
.	few	TRBV9	TRBJ2-6	CASSPGNSGANVLTF	TGTGCCAGCAGCCCCGGGAACTCTGGGGCCAACGTCCTGACTTTC